This record concerns one TCR beta chain sequence. Trimming removed 3 bases from V and 4 bases from J; junction bases left unmatched: 1. The CDR3 has 14 residues. The germline V gene has CDR1 LGHDT and CDR2 YNNKEL (reference sequence). Study processing details: Reference gene primer amplification yielded estimated nucleated cell counts. The assay was immunoSEQ multiplex PCR, and TCRdb's table has in-frame clones only and misses some. V and J calls and clone size are as listed in that table; D and trimming were resolved from the DNA. In the table there are about 76,000 clones, 65% to 90% of which are singletons. This record belongs to a study of blood T cell repertoires in COVID-19. Study overall: In each case, the material was cDNA or gDNA derived from T cells, B-cell-depleted T cells, or PBMCs.

The chain couples TRBV3-1 (or the pseudogene TRBV3-2) to TRBJ2-3, with TRBD1 matching over 10 bases. Material: peripheral blood. The TCR was taken from a human donor in a cohort sampled during active COVID-19. The CDR3 is CASSHGQGADTQYF. CDR3 coding DNA: TGTGCCAGCAGCCATGGACAGGGGGCAGATACGCAGTATTTT.